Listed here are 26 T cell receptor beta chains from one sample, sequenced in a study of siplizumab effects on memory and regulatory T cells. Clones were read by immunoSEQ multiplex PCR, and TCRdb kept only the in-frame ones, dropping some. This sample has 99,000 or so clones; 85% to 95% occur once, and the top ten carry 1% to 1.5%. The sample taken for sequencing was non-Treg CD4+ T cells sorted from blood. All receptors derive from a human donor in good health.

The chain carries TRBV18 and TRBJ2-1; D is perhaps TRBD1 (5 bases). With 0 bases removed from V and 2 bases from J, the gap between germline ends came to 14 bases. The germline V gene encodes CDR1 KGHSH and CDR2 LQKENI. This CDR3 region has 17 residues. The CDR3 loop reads CASSPPPGRVAYNEQFF. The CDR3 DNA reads TGTGCCAGCTCACCACCTCCCGGCAGGGTTGCCTACAATGAGCAGTTCTTC.

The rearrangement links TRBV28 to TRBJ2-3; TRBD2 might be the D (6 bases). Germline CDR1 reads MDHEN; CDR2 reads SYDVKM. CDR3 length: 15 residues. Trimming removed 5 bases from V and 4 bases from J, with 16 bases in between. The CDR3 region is CASSLTRAPADTQYF. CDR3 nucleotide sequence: TGTGCCAGCAGTCTGACTAGAGCCCCCGCAGATACGCAGTATTTT.

The CDR3 coding sequence is TGTGCCAGCAGCCAAGAAGGACATCCGAACACTGAAGCTTTCTTT. Translation gives CASSQEGHPNTEAFF. The J gene is TRBJ1-1, the V gene TRBV14; tentatively, D is TRBD1 (5 bases). This CDR3 comprises 15 residues. V was shortened by 0 bases and J by 1 base, with 9 bases between the two germline ends. The germline V gene encodes CDR1 SGHDN and CDR2 FVKESK.

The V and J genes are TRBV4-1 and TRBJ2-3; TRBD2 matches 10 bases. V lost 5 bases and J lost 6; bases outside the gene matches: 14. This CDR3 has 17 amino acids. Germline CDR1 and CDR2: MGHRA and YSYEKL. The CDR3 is CASSGRLAGGLLDTQYF. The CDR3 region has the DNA TGCGCCAGCAGCGGAAGATTAGCGGGAGGCCTTTTGGATACGCAGTATTTT.

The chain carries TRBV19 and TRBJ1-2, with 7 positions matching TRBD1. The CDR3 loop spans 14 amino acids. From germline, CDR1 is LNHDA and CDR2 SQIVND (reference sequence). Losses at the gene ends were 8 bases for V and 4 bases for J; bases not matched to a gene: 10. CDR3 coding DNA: TGTGCCAGTTGCCGGACAGGACCATTCTATGGCTACACCTTC. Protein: CASCRTGPFYGYTF. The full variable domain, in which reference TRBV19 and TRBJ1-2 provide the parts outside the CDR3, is DGGITQSPKYLFRKEGQNVTLSCEQNLNHDAMYWYRQDPGQGLRLIYYSQIVNDFQKGDIAEGYSVSREKKESFPLTVTSAQKNPTAFYLCASCRTGPFYGYTFGSGTRLTVV.

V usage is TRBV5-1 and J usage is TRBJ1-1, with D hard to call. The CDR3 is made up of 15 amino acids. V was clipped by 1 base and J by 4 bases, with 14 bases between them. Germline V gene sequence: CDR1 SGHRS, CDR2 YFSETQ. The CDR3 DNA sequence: TGCGCCAGCAGCTTGCAATCTGGCGTTGGCACTGAAGCTTTCTTT. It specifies CASSLQSGVGTEAFF.

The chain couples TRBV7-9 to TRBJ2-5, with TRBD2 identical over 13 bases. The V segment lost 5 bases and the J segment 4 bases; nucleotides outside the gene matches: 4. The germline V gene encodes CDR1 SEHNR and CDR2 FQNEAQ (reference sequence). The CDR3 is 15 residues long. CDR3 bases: TGTGCCAGCAGCCCCCGGACTAGCGGGAGAGAGACCCAGTACTTC. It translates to CASSPRTSGRETQYF. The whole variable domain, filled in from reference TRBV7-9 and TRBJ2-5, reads DTGVSQNPRHKITKRGQNVTFRCDPISEHNRLYWYRQTLGQGPEFLTYFQNEAQLEKSRLLSDRFSAERPKGSFSTLEIQRTEQGDSAMYLCASSPRTSGRETQYFGPGTRLLVL.

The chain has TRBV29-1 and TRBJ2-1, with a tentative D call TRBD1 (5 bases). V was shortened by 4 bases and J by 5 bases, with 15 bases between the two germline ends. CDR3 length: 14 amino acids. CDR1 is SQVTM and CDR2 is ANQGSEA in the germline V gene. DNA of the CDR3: TGCAGCGTTGTTCGACAGCAGTTACACAATGAGCAGTTCTTC. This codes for CSVVRQQLHNEQFF.

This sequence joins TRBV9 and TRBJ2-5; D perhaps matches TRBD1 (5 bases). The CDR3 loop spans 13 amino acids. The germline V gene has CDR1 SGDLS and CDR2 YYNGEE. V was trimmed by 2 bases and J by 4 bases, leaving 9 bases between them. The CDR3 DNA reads TGTGCCAGCAGCGTCGACAGAGGAGAGACCCAGTACTTC. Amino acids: CASSVDRGETQYF. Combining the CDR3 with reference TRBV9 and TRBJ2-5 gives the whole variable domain DSGVTQTPKHLITATGQRVTLRCSPRSGDLSVYWYQQSLDQGLQFLIQYYNGEERAKGNILERFSAQQFPDLHSELNLSSLELGDSALYFCASSVDRGETQYFGPGTRLLVL.

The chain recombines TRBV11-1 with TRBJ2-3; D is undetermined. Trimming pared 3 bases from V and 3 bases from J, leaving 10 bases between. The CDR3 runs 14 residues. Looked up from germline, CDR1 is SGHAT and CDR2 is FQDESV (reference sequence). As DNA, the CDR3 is TGTGCCAGCAGCTTGGTTTTCCGAACAGATACGCAGTATTTT. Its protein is CASSLVFRTDTQYF.

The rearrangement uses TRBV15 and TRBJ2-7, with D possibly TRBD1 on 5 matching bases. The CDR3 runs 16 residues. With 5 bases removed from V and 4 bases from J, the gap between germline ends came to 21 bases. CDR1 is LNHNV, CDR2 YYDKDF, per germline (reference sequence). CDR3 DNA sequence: TGTGCCACCAGCGCCCCCAGGGAAGGGGCAGTTTACGAGCAGTACTTC. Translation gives CATSAPREGAVYEQYF.

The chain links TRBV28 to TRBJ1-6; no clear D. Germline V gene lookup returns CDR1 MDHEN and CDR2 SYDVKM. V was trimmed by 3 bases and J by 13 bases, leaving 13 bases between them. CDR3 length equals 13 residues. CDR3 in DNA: TGTGCCAGCAGTTTGCCTGAAGGAGGGCCCCTCCACTTT. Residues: CASSLPEGGPLHF.

The CDR3 loop reads CASSFPTGGTEAFF. The CDR3 bases are TGTGCCAGCAGCTTCCCGACAGGGGGGACTGAAGCTTTCTTT. This sequence joins TRBV7-8 and TRBJ1-1, with 9 positions matching TRBD1. CDR1 is SGHVS, CDR2 FQNEAQ, per germline. CDR3 length: 14 residues. With 3 bases clipped from V and 5 bases from J, the junction kept 4 bases outside the gene matches.

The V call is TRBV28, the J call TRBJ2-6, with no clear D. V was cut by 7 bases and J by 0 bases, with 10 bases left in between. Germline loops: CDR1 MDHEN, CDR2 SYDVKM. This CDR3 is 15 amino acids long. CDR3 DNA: TGTGCCAGCACGTACCCGGGCTCTGGGGCCAACGTCCTGACTTTC. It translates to CASTYPGSGANVLTF. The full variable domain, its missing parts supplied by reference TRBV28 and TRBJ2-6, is DVKVTQSSRYLVKRTGEKVFLECVQDMDHENMFWYRQDPGLGLRLIYFSYDVKMKEKGDIPEGYSVSREKKERFSLILESASTNQTSMYLCASTYPGSGANVLTFGAGSRLTVL.

The CDR3 reads CASSLRPGQGYSNQPQHF. The CDR3 nucleotides are TGTGCCAGCAGCCTCCGACCGGGACAGGGGTATAGCAATCAGCCCCAGCATTTT. This chain links TRBV21-1 with TRBJ1-5; TRBD1, the table's D call, lacks a check against the DNA. TRBV21-1 is reported as a pseudogene. The CDR3 runs to 18 residues.

In nucleotides, the CDR3 is TGCGCCAGCAGCCCTTCATCTGGGACACTCAATGAGCAGTTCTTC. Translation gives CASSPSSGTLNEQFF. V and J are TRBV5-1 and TRBJ2-1; TRBD1 might be the D (6 bases). Germline V lookup: CDR1 SGHRS, CDR2 YFSETQ. V was pared by 4 bases and J by 6 bases, with 17 bases between. The CDR3 runs to 15 residues.

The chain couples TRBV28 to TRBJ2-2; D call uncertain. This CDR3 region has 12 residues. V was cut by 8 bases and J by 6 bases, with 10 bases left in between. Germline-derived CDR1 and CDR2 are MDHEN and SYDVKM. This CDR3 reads CASRFLPGELFF. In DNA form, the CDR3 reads TGTGCCAGCCGATTCCTCCCCGGGGAGCTGTTTTTT.

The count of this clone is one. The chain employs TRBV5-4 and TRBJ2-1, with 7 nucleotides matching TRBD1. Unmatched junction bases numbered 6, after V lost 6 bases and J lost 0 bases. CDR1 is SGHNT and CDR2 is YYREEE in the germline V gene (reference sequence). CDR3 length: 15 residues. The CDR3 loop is CASTENRGSYNEQFF. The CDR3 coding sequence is TGTGCCAGCACCGAAAACAGGGGCTCCTACAATGAGCAGTTCTTC.

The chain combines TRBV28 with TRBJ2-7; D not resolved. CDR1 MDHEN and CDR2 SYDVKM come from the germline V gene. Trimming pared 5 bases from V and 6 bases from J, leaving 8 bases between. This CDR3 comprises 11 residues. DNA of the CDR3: TGTGCCAGCAGTCCCCTCGTCGAGCAGTACTTC. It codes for CASSPLVEQYF.

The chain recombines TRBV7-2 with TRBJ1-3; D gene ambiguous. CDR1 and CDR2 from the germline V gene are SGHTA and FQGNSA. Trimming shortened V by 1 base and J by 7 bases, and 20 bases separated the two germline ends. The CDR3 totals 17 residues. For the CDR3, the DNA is TGTGCCAGCAGCTTAGGGCCCCCCGCTGGTACGAGTAACACCATATATTTT. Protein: CASSLGPPAGTSNTIYF.

CDR3 sequence reads: CATSRDWSAEREKLFF. The CDR3 DNA follows: TGTGCCACCAGCAGAGATTGGTCGGCTGAGAGGGAAAAACTGTTTTTT. The chain combines TRBV15 with TRBJ1-4, with D unclear. V was shortened by 0 bases and J by 8 bases, with 16 bases between the two germline ends. This CDR3 spans 16 amino acids. The germline V gene encodes CDR1 LNHNV and CDR2 YYDKDF (reference sequence).

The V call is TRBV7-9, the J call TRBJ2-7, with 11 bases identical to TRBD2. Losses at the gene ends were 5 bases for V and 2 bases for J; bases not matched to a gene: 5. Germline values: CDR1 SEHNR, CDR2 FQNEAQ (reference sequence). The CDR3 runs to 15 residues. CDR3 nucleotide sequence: TGTGCCAGCAGCGGAGGGACTAGCGGAACCTACGAGCAGTACTTC. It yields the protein CASSGGTSGTYEQYF.

DNA for the CDR3: TGTGCCAGCGGCGTAACTCGACAGTATTCACCCCTCCACTTT. It specifies CASGVTRQYSPLHF. This chain connects TRBV6-5 to TRBJ1-6; a weak D match, TRBD1 (5 bases). The CDR3 has 14 amino acids. V dropped 8 bases and J dropped 8 bases, with 16 bases sitting between them. Germline V gene sequence: CDR1 MNHEY, CDR2 SVGAGI.

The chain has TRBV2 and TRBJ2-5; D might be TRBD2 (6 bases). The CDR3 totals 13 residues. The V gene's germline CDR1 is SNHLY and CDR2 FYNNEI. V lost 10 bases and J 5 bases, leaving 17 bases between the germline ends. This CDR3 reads CATLPRGSETQYF. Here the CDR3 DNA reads TGTGCCACCCTGCCGCGGGGTAGTGAGACCCAGTACTTC.

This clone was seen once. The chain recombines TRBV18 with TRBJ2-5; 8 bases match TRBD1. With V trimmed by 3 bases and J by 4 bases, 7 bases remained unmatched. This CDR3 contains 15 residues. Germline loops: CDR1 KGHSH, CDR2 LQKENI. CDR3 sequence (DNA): TGTGCCAGCTCACCCCTCAAACAGGGGGGAGAGACCCAGTACTTC. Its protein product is CASSPLKQGGETQYF.

The chain's CDR3 is CASSLLFKSSYEQYF. The CDR3 nucleotides read TGTGCCAGCAGTTTATTATTTAAAAGCTCCTACGAGCAGTACTTC. V and J are TRBV27 and TRBJ2-7; D is undetermined. This CDR3 is built from 15 residues. V lost 1 base to trimming and J lost 0 bases, with 10 bases between them. Germline V gene sequence: CDR1 MNHEY, CDR2 SMNVEV (reference sequence).